Each of the 29 T cell receptor beta chains below was sequenced from the same sample in a study of blood T cell repertoires in COVID-19. TCRdb's copy holds only in-frame clones and misses some; the assay was immunoSEQ multiplex PCR. The table has roughly 150,000 clones, 85% to 95% seen once. The sample was peripheral blood. The receptors were gathered from a woman in her sixties or seventies with COVID-19, enrolled during active disease.

This chain joins TRBV7-3 and TRBJ2-7; maybe TRBD2 (5 bases). This CDR3 has 13 amino acids. CDR1 and CDR2 from the germline V gene are SGHTA and FQGTGA. Between the trimmed V and J ends, which lost 0 bases and 4 bases, there was a span of 7 bases. CDR3 protein: CASSLTPGYEQYF. In DNA form, the CDR3 reads TGTGCCAGCAGCTTAACTCCGGGATACGAGCAGTACTTC.

The J gene is TRBJ1-4, the V gene TRBV4-3; the match to TRBD1 covers 7 bases. Germline CDR1 is LGHNA and CDR2 is YSLEER. This CDR3 spans 18 amino acids. J was trimmed by 5 bases and V by 2 bases; bases with no gene match: 14. The CDR3 loop is CASSQSRQGWGQNEKLFF. The CDR3, as DNA: TGCGCCAGCAGCCAATCACGACAGGGTTGGGGTCAGAATGAAAAACTGTTTTTT.

The chain has TRBV6-2 or TRBV6-3 and TRBJ1-5; 7 bases are shared with TRBD1. Looked up from germline, CDR1 is MNHEY and CDR2 is SVGEGT. The CDR3 sequence is 13 residues long. J was trimmed by 7 bases and V by 5 bases; bases with no gene match: 5. This chain's CDR3 is CASSSDRAQPQHF. CDR3 in DNA: TGTGCCAGCAGTAGCGACAGGGCGCAGCCCCAGCATTTT.

This clone came up once. Written as DNA, the CDR3 is TGTGCCACCAGCAACCGGGGACTTCAAGAGACCCAGTACTTC. Translating gives CATSNRGLQETQYF. V is TRBV15 and J is TRBJ2-5, with D perhaps TRBD2 (6 bases). The CDR3 has 14 residues. Germline V gene lookup returns CDR1 LNHNV and CDR2 YYDKDF (reference sequence). The V and J ends lost 4 bases and 2 bases respectively, with 11 bases between them.

The chain is built from TRBV12-3 or TRBV12-4 and TRBJ2-1; TRBD1 matches 7 bases. V trimming: 6 bases; J trimming: 15 bases; junction bases outside the gene matches: 8. This CDR3 spans 11 amino acids. CDR3 nucleotide sequence: TGTGCCAGCAGGGGGGACAGTCAACTGTTCTTC. Its protein product is CASRGDSQLFF.

The gene calls are TRBV25-1 and TRBJ2-3; 12 nucleotides match TRBD1. CDR1 is MGHDK, CDR2 SYGVNS, per germline. J gave up 3 bases and V 4 bases, and 11 bases lay outside the gene matches. CDR3 length: 18 residues. This CDR3 is CASSGRGTGGYGTDTQYF. CDR3 in DNA: TGTGCCAGCAGTGGTCGGGGGACAGGGGGCTATGGAACAGATACGCAGTATTTT.

This chain links TRBV7-2 with TRBJ2-7; D remains unclear. In germline, CDR1 is SGHTA, CDR2 FQGNSA. V lost 3 bases and J 3 bases, leaving 3 bases between the germline ends. The CDR3 covers 11 residues. The CDR3 DNA sequence: TGTGCCAGCAGCTTCAGCTACGAGCAGTACTTC. Protein: CASSFSYEQYF.

This sequence joins TRBV10-3 and TRBJ2-1; D may be TRBD2 (5 bases). The CDR3 has 15 amino acids. Germline V gene lookup returns CDR1 ENHRY and CDR2 SYGVKD. Trimming pared 11 bases from V and 0 bases from J, leaving 17 bases between. The CDR3 DNA is TGTGCCTCCCAAAAAGATGGGAGCTCCTACAATGAGCAGTTCTTC. This sequence encodes CASQKDGSSYNEQFF.

The gene calls are TRBV4-1 and TRBJ1-3; D is unresolved. The CDR3 consists of 17 residues. V dropped 4 bases and J dropped 0 bases, with 16 bases sitting between them. Germline CDR1 reads MGHRA; CDR2 reads YSYEKL. Written as DNA, the CDR3 is TGCGCCAGCAGCCGAGACGGTAGCGGGTACTCTGGAAACACCATATATTTT. As protein: CASSRDGSGYSGNTIYF.

V and J are TRBV19 and TRBJ2-3; 8 positions agree with TRBD1. The V gene end was trimmed by 3 bases and the J gene end by 0 bases; junction bases not matched to a gene: 5. From germline, CDR1 is LNHDA and CDR2 SQIVND (reference sequence). The CDR3 has 16 amino acids. CDR3 residues: CASSISAGGSTDTQYF. CDR3 coding DNA: TGTGCCAGTAGTATTAGTGCAGGGGGCAGCACAGATACGCAGTATTTT. The full variable domain, in which reference TRBV19 and TRBJ2-3 provide the parts outside the CDR3, is DGGITQSPKYLFRKEGQNVTLSCEQNLNHDAMYWYRQDPGQGLRLIYYSQIVNDFQKGDIAEGYSVSREKKESFPLTVTSAQKNPTAFYLCASSISAGGSTDTQYFGPGTRLTVL.

V gene TRBV6-6 combines with J gene TRBJ1-1; no firm D call. Germline CDR1 and CDR2: MNHNY and SVGAGI (reference sequence). CDR3 size: 13 residues. Trimming left V 4 bases short and J 0 bases short, with 6 bases between. CDR3 nucleotide sequence: TGTGCCAGCAGTTCACTAATGAACACTGAAGCTTTCTTT. It encodes CASSSLMNTEAFF.

V gene TRBV6-6 combines with J gene TRBJ1-1, with 10 nucleotides matching TRBD1. After removal of 6 bases from V and 3 bases from J, the junction contained 4 bases not matched to a gene. This CDR3 contains 14 residues. The germline V gene encodes CDR1 MNHNY and CDR2 SVGAGI (reference sequence). In nucleotides, the CDR3 is TGTGCCAGCAGAGGGACAGGGGAGGACACTGAAGCTTTCTTT. This codes for CASRGTGEDTEAFF.

The chain joins TRBV15 to TRBJ2-2, with D perhaps matching TRBD1 (6 bases). CDR1 is LNHNV, CDR2 YYDKDF, per germline (reference sequence). The V end lost 2 bases, the J end lost 6 bases, and 13 bases lay between the germline ends. The CDR3 has 15 residues. CDR3: CATSRTRGWAGELFF. CDR3 bases: TGTGCCACCAGCAGAACCAGGGGATGGGCCGGGGAGCTGTTTTTT.

This clone came up once. This chain connects TRBV6-5 to TRBJ1-2; D unresolved. This CDR3 has 14 amino acids. Germline CDR1 is MNHEY and CDR2 is SVGAGI. Trimming shortened V by 6 bases and J by 2 bases, and 13 bases separated the two germline ends. CDR3 in DNA: TGTGCCAGCAGGTACAAGTACGGGAACTATGGCTACACCTTC. Its translation is CASRYKYGNYGYTF.

The V gene is TRBV6-2 or TRBV6-3, the J gene TRBJ1-6; 7 bases agree with TRBD1. This CDR3 is built from 17 residues. V gave up 2 bases and J gave up 5 bases; unmatched junction bases: 9. Germline lookup yields CDR1 MNHEY and CDR2 SVGEGT. The CDR3 bases are TGTGCCAGCAGTTACATTTCCCCGGGACAGAATAATTCACCCCTCCACTTT. Translating gives CASSYISPGQNNSPLHF.

On this clone: The sample holds other DNA sequences that translate to the same CDR3. The chain links TRBV3-1 (or the pseudogene TRBV3-2) to TRBJ1-1; no firm D call. Germline CDR1 LGHDT, CDR2 YNNKEL (reference sequence). V was clipped by 1 base and J by 1 base, with 7 bases between them. This CDR3 spans 14 amino acids. The CDR3 DNA follows: TGTGCCAGCAGCCAAGTCCGGGGGAACACTGAAGCTTTCTTT. This translates into CASSQVRGNTEAFF.

This sequence joins TRBV18 and TRBJ2-6, with 8 bases aligning to TRBD1. This CDR3 comprises 19 residues. V was pared by 2 bases and J by 0 bases, with 9 bases of the junction left unmatched. Germline CDR1 and CDR2: KGHSH and LQKENI. CDR3 amino acids: CASSPILRQGHSGANVLTF. The CDR3 DNA follows: TGTGCCAGCTCACCAATTCTCAGACAGGGGCACTCTGGGGCCAACGTCCTGACTTTC. Using reference TRBV18 and TRBJ2-6 for the parts outside the CDR3, the full variable domain is NAGVMQNPRHLVRRRGQEARLRCSPMKGHSHVYWYRQLPEEGLKFMVYLQKENIIDESGMPKERFSAEFPKEGPSILRIQQVVRGDSAAYFCASSPILRQGHSGANVLTFGAGSRLTVL.

The chain employs TRBV7-3 and TRBJ2-7; TRBD1 matches 8 bases. The length of the CDR3 is 14 residues. Trimming took 5 bases from V and 6 from J; bases not matched to a gene: 9. Germline CDR1 is SGHTA and CDR2 is FQGTGA. CDR3 coding DNA: TGTGCCAGCAGCCTCCGGGACAGGCCCTCCGAGCAGTACTTC. It is translated as CASSLRDRPSEQYF.

The chain uses TRBV3-1 (or the pseudogene TRBV3-2) and TRBJ1-2, with TRBD1 matching over 7 bases. The CDR3 runs 15 residues. The junction had 9 bases not matched to a gene; V was cut back by 3 bases and J by 5 bases. Germline V CDR1 and CDR2: LGHDT, YNNKEL (reference sequence). Here the CDR3 DNA reads TGTGCCAGCAGCCATGACAGGGTACGATATTATGGCTACACCTTC. Translated, it gives CASSHDRVRYYGYTF.

CDR3 region: CASSSPGQDSGNTIYF. Written as DNA, the CDR3 is TGTGCCAGCAGCTCCCCGGGACAGGACTCTGGAAACACCATATATTTT. The chain couples TRBV7-6 to TRBJ1-3, with 8 bases identical to TRBD1. Germline V gives CDR1 SGHVS, CDR2 FNYEAQ. There are 16 residues in the CDR3. Unmatched junction bases numbered 5, after V lost 4 bases and J lost 0 bases. Full variable domain (outside the CDR3, taken from reference TRBV7-6 and TRBJ1-3): GAGVSQSPRYKVTKRGQDVALRCDPISGHVSLYWYRQALGQGPEFLTYFNYEAQQDKSGLPNDRFSAERPEGSISTLTIQRTEQRDSAMYRCASSSPGQDSGNTIYFGEGSWLTVV.

V is TRBV5-6 and J is TRBJ1-4; D is undetermined. CDR3 length: 15 residues. Per the germline V gene, CDR1 is SGHDT and CDR2 is YYEEEE. The ends were cut back, 3 bases at V and 5 bases at J, with 14 bases in the middle. CDR3 sequence (DNA): TGTGCCAGCAGCTCACTGACCCCTAGGAATGAAAAACTGTTTTTT. This sequence encodes CASSSLTPRNEKLFF.

The chain recombines TRBV7-8 with TRBJ2-7, with D perhaps matching TRBD2 (5 bases). Trimming shortened V by 2 bases and J by 3 bases, and 20 bases separated the two germline ends. The CDR3 is made up of 17 amino acids. Germline CDR1 SGHVS, CDR2 FQNEAQ. Here the CDR3 reads CASSLNHPGEGDYEQYF. CDR3 DNA: TGTGCCAGCAGCTTAAACCACCCCGGGGAAGGCGACTACGAGCAGTACTTC. Full variable domain (missing parts from reference TRBV7-8 and TRBJ2-7): GAGVSQSPRYKVAKRGQDVALRCDPISGHVSLFWYQQALGQGPEFLTYFQNEAQLDKSGLPSDRFFAERPEGSVSTLKIQRTQQEDSAVYLCASSLNHPGEGDYEQYFGPGTRLTVT.

The chain is built from TRBV15 and TRBJ2-2, with 7 bases identical to TRBD2. Losses at the gene ends were 3 bases for V and 0 bases for J; bases not matched to a gene: 4. The CDR3 contains 16 residues. Germline V gene lookup returns CDR1 LNHNV and CDR2 YYDKDF (reference sequence). CDR3 in amino acids: CATSREAGTNTGELFF. In nucleotides, the CDR3 is TGTGCCACCAGCAGGGAAGCGGGAACGAACACCGGGGAGCTGTTTTTT. Variable domain in full (rest from reference TRBV15 and TRBJ2-2): DAMVIQNPRYQVTQFGKPVTLSCSQTLNHNVMYWYQQKSSQAPKLLFHYYDKDFNNEADTPDNFQSRRPNTSFCFLDIRSPGLGDTAMYLCATSREAGTNTGELFFGEGSRLTVL.

Remarks on this clone: Its ends do not fully match the called genes, so a read error is possible. V and J are TRBV7-7 and TRBJ2-3; 9 bases agree with TRBD2. Germline values: CDR1 SSHAT, CDR2 FNYEAQ (reference sequence). CDR3 length: 15 amino acids. As DNA, the CDR3 is TGTGCTAGCAGCCCTGGGACTAGCAGCACAGATACGCAGTATTTT. This sequence encodes CASSPGTSSTDTQYF.

V is TRBV4-1 and J is TRBJ1-4, with D perhaps TRBD1 (5 bases). This CDR3 region has 14 residues. In germline, CDR1 is MGHRA, CDR2 YSYEKL. The V end was cut by 2 bases, the J end by 8 bases, with 12 bases between. CDR3 coding DNA: TGCGCCAGCAGCCAATCGGGGGTTGGAGAAAAACTGTTTTTT. It encodes CASSQSGVGEKLFF.

The gene calls are TRBV7-9 and TRBJ1-1, with no clear D. This CDR3 spans 13 amino acids. With 2 bases removed from V and 3 bases from J, the gap between germline ends came to 7 bases. CDR1 SEHNR and CDR2 FQNEAQ come from the germline V gene (reference sequence). CDR3 sequence: CASSLRGDTEAFF. In DNA form, the CDR3 reads TGTGCCAGCAGCTTACGAGGAGACACTGAAGCTTTCTTT.

The gene calls are TRBV18 and TRBJ2-7, with 11 nucleotides matching TRBD2. This CDR3 contains 17 residues. Germline CDR1 reads KGHSH; CDR2 reads LQKENI. The trim removed 1 base at V and 4 bases at J, leaving 9 bases unmatched. CDR3 amino acids: CASSPLRLGLADYEQYF. The DNA of the CDR3 is TGTGCCAGCTCACCACTAAGGTTGGGACTAGCGGATTACGAGCAGTACTTC.

The genes are TRBV6-2 or TRBV6-3 and TRBJ2-3, with 8 bases fitting TRBD1. V trimming: 2 bases; J trimming: 2 bases; junction bases outside the gene matches: 3. The CDR3 sequence is 15 residues long. Germline values: CDR1 MNHEY, CDR2 SVGEGT. CDR3 sequence (DNA): TGTGCCAGCAGTTACAGGGACAGGTTCACAGATACGCAGTATTTT. It is translated as CASSYRDRFTDTQYF.

This chain joins TRBV4-1 and TRBJ1-2; D not resolved. V lost 0 bases and J lost 2, with 7 bases in between. This CDR3 has 14 amino acids. Germline CDR1 MGHRA, CDR2 YSYEKL. The CDR3 reads CASSQDTDNYGYTF. The CDR3 nucleotides are TGCGCCAGCAGCCAAGACACAGACAACTATGGCTACACCTTC.